This T cell receptor beta chain stems from a study of graft-versus-host responses after intestinal transplantation. At the level of the study: Each recipient received a multivisceral, liver-intestinal, or isolated intestinal graft.

The count of this clone is one. Its antigen is still unknown. The length of the CDR3 is 12 residues. CDR1 and CDR2 from the germline V gene are MNHNS and SASEGT. Trimming shortened V by 8 bases and J by 2 bases, and 10 bases separated the two germline ends. Measured with immunoSEQ multiplex PCR; TCRdb has only the in-frame clones, and not every one. The top ten clones hold under 0.85% of a sample with 80,000 or so clones, roughly 90% of them seen once. Study outcomes and limitations: Circulating GvH clones peaking coincided with falling HvG clones soon after transplant.

The receptor was derived from a human patient who received an intestinal transplant, so some T cells may come from the graft donor. The chain is built from TRBV6-1 and TRBJ2-7, with D unclear. Sample: PBMCs, taken 98 days after intestinal transplantation. CDR3 sequence: CASGSNPYEQYF. As DNA, the CDR3 is TGTGCCAGCGGATCAAATCCCTACGAGCAGTACTTC.